This entry concerns a single TCR beta chain. The antigen remains unidentified. The protocol was immunoSEQ multiplex PCR, while the TCRdb copy is restricted to in-frame clones and leaves out a portion. The sample includes approximately 100,000 clones, 80% to 95% of them seen just once. The data originate from a study of cytomegalovirus exposure and HLA in healthy donors. General study points: TCR beta chains numbering some 160 were designated cytomegalovirus-associated.

The CDR3 is 15 amino acids. Germline V lookup: CDR1 SGHDT, CDR2 YYEEEE. V dropped 2 bases and J dropped 7; count of bases not matched to a gene: 8. Specimen: PBMCs. The genes are TRBV5-6 and TRBJ1-2; TRBD1 matches 10 bases. The origin of this receptor is a woman aged 30 to 39 in good health and CMV-seropositive. CDR3 amino acids: CASSFPGQGPGGYTF. The CDR3 DNA reads TGTGCCAGCAGCTTCCCGGGACAGGGGCCCGGTGGCTACACCTTC.